These 32 T cell receptor beta chains share one sample of origin, sequenced in a study of T cells in Graves' hyperthyroidism and ophthalmopathy. Amplification of TCR beta CDR3 regions used RNA as the template. The HTBI primer set was used in a first-round RT-PCR of the TCR CDR3. TCRdb called the multiplex PCR reads again in MiXCR, with one record for every CDR3 protein. The table lists a few hundred thousand distinct CDR3 sequences, 17% of them singletons. Sequenced: blood. The receptors were sampled from a woman aged 45-65 years with Graves' hyperthyroidism.

This clonotype has a count of ten or more. The chain employs TRBV6-1 and TRBJ1-1; D not resolved. Germline lookup yields CDR1 MNHNS and CDR2 SASEGT. Between the trimmed V and J ends, which lost 5 bases and 1 base, there was a span of 8 bases. The CDR3 has 13 residues. The CDR3 nucleotides read TGTGCCAGCAGTCCCCGGTCGAACACTGAAGCTTTCTTT. Protein sequence: CASSPRSNTEAFF.

This clonotype has at least ten counts. In nucleotides, the CDR3 is TGCAGTGCTAAGGGGACTAGCGGGAGTGGCGTGTACGAGCAGTACTTC. As protein: CSAKGTSGSGVYEQYF. The chain couples TRBV20-1 to TRBJ2-7, with 14 bases aligning to TRBD2. The CDR3 spans 16 residues. Looked up from germline, CDR1 is DFQATT and CDR2 is SNEGSKA (reference sequence). V dropped 4 bases and J dropped 4; count of bases not matched to a gene: 9.

As regards this clonotype: Germline is not matched at one junction end, which may reflect a read error. The chain has TRBV12-3 or TRBV12-4 and TRBJ1-4, with D hard to call. CDR3 length equals 12 residues. The CDR3 region is CASSLMREELFF. CDR3 bases: TGCGCCAGCAGTTTAATGAGGGAGGAACTGTTTTTT.

J is TRBJ2-7 and V is TRBV5-1, with 7 bases lining up with TRBD1. CDR1 is SGHRS, CDR2 YFSETQ, per germline. This CDR3 is built from 16 residues. V lost 1 base and J lost 0; bases outside the gene matches: 7. The CDR3 DNA sequence: TGCGCCAGCAGCTTGAAACAGGGGACCCTCTCCTACGAGCAGTACTTC. Translated: CASSLKQGTLSYEQYF.

The V and J genes are TRBV6-9 and TRBJ2-3, with D hard to call. Trimming shortened V by 3 bases and J by 1 base, and 8 bases separated the two germline ends. This CDR3 spans 14 amino acids. Germline V gene data show CDR1 as MNHGY and CDR2 as SVAAGI. This CDR3 is CASSYRRGTDTQYF. The CDR3 region has the DNA TGTGCCAGCAGTTACCGTAGGGGCACAGATACGCAGTATTTT.

This clonotype was recorded at least ten times. The chain uses TRBV2 and TRBJ2-1, with 7 bases aligning to TRBD2. The CDR3 extends over 16 amino acids. Trimming at V came to 6 bases and at J to 1 base, leaving 9 bases not matched to a gene. Per germline, CDR1 SNHLY and CDR2 FYNNEI. The CDR3: CASRIRGGSSYNEQFF. DNA of the CDR3: TGTGCCAGCAGGATTCGGGGCGGGAGTTCCTACAATGAGCAGTTCTTC.

This clonotype turned up a few times. V and J are TRBV9 and TRBJ1-1; D not certain. The V end was cut by 0 bases, the J end by 1 base, with 13 bases between. The germline V gene encodes CDR1 SGDLS and CDR2 YYNGEE. CDR3 length equals 16 residues. In DNA form, the CDR3 reads TGTGCCAGCAGCGTAGTCCCCAACCGACAGAACACTGAAGCTTTCTTT. Protein: CASSVVPNRQNTEAFF.

Many counts were recorded for this clonotype. The chain recombines TRBV10-3 with TRBJ2-5; D possibly corresponds to TRBD2 (5 bases). Trimming took off 6 bases at V and 5 bases at J, with 7 bases between the two ends. This CDR3 comprises 11 residues. In germline, CDR1 is ENHRY, CDR2 SYGVKD. CDR3 nucleotide sequence: TGTGCCATCAGCGGCGGGGAGACCCAGTACTTC. It translates to CAISGGETQYF.

The table lists this clonotype with a few counts. The V call is TRBV6-2 or TRBV6-3, the J call TRBJ1-1; D gene uncertain. CDR3 length: 15 residues. V lost 5 bases to trimming and J lost 1 base, with 14 bases between them. Germline CDR1 MNHEY, CDR2 SVGEGT. CDR3: CASSPQKPPNTEAFF. DNA for the CDR3: TGTGCCAGCAGTCCACAGAAGCCCCCGAACACTGAAGCTTTCTTT.

The table lists this clonotype with a few counts. The V and J genes are TRBV24-1 and TRBJ2-3; 9 bases line up with TRBD2. The V and J ends lost 3 bases and 6 bases, in that order; junction bases with no gene match: 18. This CDR3 has 19 residues. Per the germline V gene, CDR1 is KGHDR and CDR2 is SFDVKD. The CDR3 DNA reads as TGTGCCACCAGTGATGCCCTCCCAATAGCGGGAGTCTCGCCGGATACGCAGTATTTT. It translates to CATSDALPIAGVSPDTQYF.

This clonotype has ten or more counts. The V gene is TRBV20-1, the J gene TRBJ1-1, with TRBD1 matching over 8 bases. Germline V CDR1 and CDR2: DFQATT, SNEGSKA (reference sequence). The CDR3 contains 14 residues. With V trimmed by 4 bases and J by 2 bases, 6 bases remained unmatched. DNA for the CDR3: TGCAGTGCTAAAAAGGGACAGGATAACACTGAAGCTTTCTTT. This translates into CSAKKGQDNTEAFF.

The sample holds many counts of this clonotype. This chain uses TRBV20-1 with TRBJ1-4; 7 positions match TRBD1. CDR3 length: 13 residues. The V and J ends lost 0 bases and 7 bases, in that order; junction bases with no gene match: 2. Germline V CDR1 and CDR2: DFQATT, SNEGSKA (reference sequence). The CDR3 loop reads CSAREGQREKLFF. The CDR3 DNA reads TGCAGTGCTAGAGAGGGACAGCGTGAAAAACTGTTTTTT.

This chain joins TRBV27 and TRBJ1-2; D is possibly TRBD1 (5 bases). Germline V gene lookup returns CDR1 MNHEY and CDR2 SMNVEV (reference sequence). CDR3 length equals 13 residues. V was cut by 5 bases and J by 4 bases, with 11 bases left in between. CDR3 residues: CASSPGHAYGYTF. In DNA, the CDR3 is TGTGCCAGCAGTCCCGGACATGCCTATGGCTACACCTTC.

The CDR3 protein is CAWSVRRGSWNEQFF. The CDR3 region has the DNA TGTGCCTGGAGTGTCCGAAGGGGCTCTTGGAATGAGCAGTTCTTC. The V gene is TRBV30, the J gene TRBJ2-1; a weak D match, TRBD1 (5 bases). Germline CDR1 GTSNPN, CDR2 SVGIG (reference sequence). CDR3 length: 15 amino acids. V lost 0 bases, J lost 7 bases, and 16 bases lay in between.

This clonotype appeared many times. The J gene is TRBJ2-7, the V gene TRBV11-2, with 7 bases matching TRBD2. This CDR3 comprises 15 residues. V dropped 3 bases and J dropped 0; count of bases not matched to a gene: 5. The V gene's germline CDR1 is SGHAT and CDR2 FQNNGV. The CDR3 DNA is TGTGCCAGCAGCTTCGGCGGGAGCAGCTCCTACGAGCAGTACTTC. It is translated as CASSFGGSSSYEQYF.

This clonotype has ten or more counts. The chain combines TRBV29-1 with TRBJ1-5; possible D gene TRBD1, 5 bases. This CDR3 is 14 amino acids long. Trimming removed 6 bases at V and 9 bases at J, with 21 bases between. Germline V gene data show CDR1 as SQVTM and CDR2 as ANQGSEA. CDR3 bases: TGCAGCGTATCCCTGACTGATGGGGGTATGCCCCAGCATTTT. Translating gives CSVSLTDGGMPQHF. The full variable domain, its missing parts supplied by reference TRBV29-1 and TRBJ1-5, is SAVISQKPSRDICQRGTSLTIQCQVDSQVTMMFWYRQQPGQSLTLIATANQGSEATYESGFVIDKFPISRPNLTFSTLTVSNMSPEDSSIYLCSVSLTDGGMPQHFGDGTRLSIL.

A note on this clonotype: Since a much larger clone is just one base distant, this may be a read error. V gene TRBV7-9 combines with J gene TRBJ1-1; D possibly corresponds to TRBD1 (6 bases). The CDR3 has 15 residues. Germline V lookup: CDR1 SEHNR, CDR2 FQNEAQ (reference sequence). The V gene lost 5 bases and the J gene lost 3 bases, with 16 bases spanning the gap. CDR3 sequence reads: CASSPEGGMHTEAFF. The CDR3, as DNA: TGTGCCAGCAGCCCCGAGGGGGGTATGCACACTGAAGCTTTCTTT.

The chain links TRBV13 to TRBJ2-3, with unresolved D. V dropped 1 base and J dropped 2 bases, with 1 base sitting between them. Germline V gene lookup returns CDR1 PRHDT and CDR2 FYEKMQ (reference sequence). There are 12 residues in the CDR3. CDR3 sequence reads: CASSLATDTQYF. The CDR3 bases are TGTGCCAGCAGCTTAGCCACAGATACGCAGTATTTT. The full variable domain, rest sourced from reference TRBV13 and TRBJ2-3, is AAGVIQSPRHLIKEKRETATLKCYPIPRHDTVYWYQQGPGQDPQFLISFYEKMQSDKGSIPDRFSAQQFSDYHSELNMSSLELGDSALYFCASSLATDTQYFGPGTRLTVL.

The chain employs TRBV11-2 and TRBJ2-1, with 7 bases lining up with TRBD2. With V trimmed by 3 bases and J by 0 bases, 2 bases remained unmatched. CDR3 length equals 15 residues. Germline V gene lookup returns CDR1 SGHAT and CDR2 FQNNGV. CDR3 loop: CASSFPGGSYNEQFF. The CDR3 coding sequence is TGTGCCAGCAGCTTCCCGGGGGGCTCCTACAATGAGCAGTTCTTC.

This clonotype was seen more than once but under ten times. The chain uses TRBV12-3 or TRBV12-4 and TRBJ2-2, with 10 bases matching TRBD2. Trimming took 3 bases from V and 3 from J; bases not matched to a gene: 10. CDR3 length: 18 amino acids. CDR3 amino acids: CASSLVLLAGADTGELFF. The CDR3 nucleotides are TGTGCCAGCAGTTTGGTGCTCCTAGCGGGAGCGGACACCGGGGAGCTGTTTTTT.

This clonotype has a handful of counts. This chain uses TRBV19 with TRBJ2-4, with D perhaps TRBD1 (6 bases). This CDR3 is 15 amino acids long. The germline CDR1 and CDR2 sequences are LNHDA and SQIVND (reference sequence). V was trimmed by 4 bases and J by 3 bases, leaving 13 bases between them. The DNA for the CDR3 is TGTGCCAGTAGTACGCAGACAGGACTCAAAAACATTCAGTACTTC. Protein sequence: CASSTQTGLKNIQYF.

The table lists this clonotype with a few counts. V gene TRBV7-2 combines with J gene TRBJ2-5; D is perhaps TRBD2 (5 bases). V was shortened by 5 bases and J by 2 bases, with 15 bases between the two germline ends. CDR3 length: 15 residues. The germline gives CDR1 SGHTA, CDR2 FQGNSA. CDR3 amino acids: CASSLWSPGQETQYF. CDR3 DNA: TGTGCCAGCAGCCTATGGTCACCGGGGCAAGAGACCCAGTACTTC.

About this clonotype itself: This may be a read error: a much more frequent sequence differs by one nucleotide. The chain employs TRBV6-1 and TRBJ2-7; no reliable D call. The J call may not be correct, given that the DNA end is closer to TRBJ2-1. Germline V gene lookup returns CDR1 MNHNS and CDR2 SASEGT. CDR3 length: 13 amino acids. The CDR3, as DNA: TGTGCCAGCAGTGAAGGGGAAACCTACGAGCAGTTCTTC. Translation: CASSEGETYEQFF.

The rearrangement uses TRBV11-2 and TRBJ1-1; no definite D call. CDR3 size: 16 residues. Germline CDR1 reads SGHAT; CDR2 reads FQNNGV. V was clipped by 2 bases and J by 4 bases, with 17 bases between them. CDR3 nucleotide sequence: TGTGCCAGCAGCTTAAACTCTCAGGACGCGGGCACTGAAGCTTTCTTT. This gives the protein CASSLNSQDAGTEAFF.

The chain combines TRBV3-1 with TRBJ2-7; D possibly corresponds to TRBD1 (5 bases). This CDR3 is built from 15 residues. With 0 bases removed from V and 3 bases from J, the gap between germline ends came to 12 bases. Germline V gene lookup returns CDR1 LGHDT and CDR2 YNNKEL (reference sequence). The CDR3 region has the DNA TGTGCCAGCAGCCAAGATACAGGACCCCACTACGAGCAGTACTTC. Translation: CASSQDTGPHYEQYF.

At least ten counts were recorded for this clonotype. The chain uses TRBV27 and TRBJ2-7; D gene unclear. Germline CDR1 is MNHEY and CDR2 is SMNVEV (reference sequence). The CDR3 length is 14 residues. V lost 2 bases and J lost 2, with 10 bases in between. CDR3 nucleotides: TGTGCCAGCAGTTTAAACGGGCCACCCTACGAGCAGTACTTC. It yields the protein CASSLNGPPYEQYF.

This chain links TRBV7-8 with TRBJ1-4; D gene unclear. CDR1 and CDR2 (germline): SGHVS, FQNEAQ. This CDR3 region has 17 residues. V was clipped by 2 bases and J by 3 bases, with 16 bases between them. The CDR3 here is CASSLSLRPVANEKLFF. Here the CDR3 DNA reads TGTGCCAGCAGCTTATCGCTCCGACCCGTGGCTAATGAAAAACTGTTTTTT.

The chain uses TRBV3-1 and TRBJ1-5, with unresolved D. Germline V lookup: CDR1 LGHDT, CDR2 YNNKEL (reference sequence). Trimming stripped 4 bases from V and 9 bases from J, with 16 bases between. The CDR3 runs 14 residues. For the CDR3, the DNA is TGTGCCAGCAGCCCCTTCACGTACGGGATGCCCCAGCATTTT. Residues: CASSPFTYGMPQHF.

The V gene is TRBV27, the J gene TRBJ2-1; 10 bases fit TRBD2. After removal of 2 bases from V and 7 bases from J, the junction contained 5 bases not matched to a gene. The CDR3 consists of 15 residues. CDR1 is MNHEY, CDR2 SMNVEV, per germline (reference sequence). For the CDR3, the DNA is TGTGCCAGCAGTTTACGAGCGGGAGGGTGGAATGAGCAGTTCTTC. It yields the protein CASSLRAGGWNEQFF.

This clonotype was seen many times. The CDR3 protein is CASSLTRRELHNEQFF. In DNA form, the CDR3 reads TGTGCCAGCAGCTTAACGAGACGGGAGCTCCACAATGAGCAGTTCTTC. The rearrangement links TRBV7-3 to TRBJ2-1; a weak D match, TRBD2 (6 bases). V lost 0 bases and J 5 bases, leaving 14 bases between the germline ends. Germline CDR1 and CDR2: SGHTA and FQGTGA. The CDR3 consists of 16 residues.

In its sample, this clonotype was seen many times. V gene TRBV11-2 combines with J gene TRBJ1-2; 9 bases match TRBD1. This CDR3 is 13 amino acids long. The V gene end was trimmed by 5 bases and the J gene end by 8 bases; junction bases not matched to a gene: 6. Germline V CDR1 and CDR2: SGHAT, FQNNGV. Here the CDR3 DNA reads TGTGCCAGCAGCGGAAGGGACAGGGCGGGCTACACCTTC. It encodes CASSGRDRAGYTF.

This clonotype appeared many times. V usage is TRBV20-1 and J usage is TRBJ2-7; D might be TRBD1 (5 bases). Trimming cost V 5 bases and J 3 bases, with 14 bases left between them. Germline CDR1 reads DFQATT; CDR2 reads SNEGSKA (reference sequence). The CDR3 extends over 13 amino acids. The CDR3 nucleotides are TGCAGTGCTTCCGAAACAGGCAGCTACGAGCAGTACTTC. Its translation is CSASETGSYEQYF.